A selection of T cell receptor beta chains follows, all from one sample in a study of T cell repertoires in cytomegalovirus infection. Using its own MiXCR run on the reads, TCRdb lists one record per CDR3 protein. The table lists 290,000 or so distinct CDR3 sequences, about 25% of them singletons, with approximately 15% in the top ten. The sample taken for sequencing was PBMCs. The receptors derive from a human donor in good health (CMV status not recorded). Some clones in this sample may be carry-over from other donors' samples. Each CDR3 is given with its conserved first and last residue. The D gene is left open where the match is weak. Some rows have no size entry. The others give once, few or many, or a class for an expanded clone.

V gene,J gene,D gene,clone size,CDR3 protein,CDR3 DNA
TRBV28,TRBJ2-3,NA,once,CASSFYSRTDTQYF,TGTGCCAGCAGTTTTTACAGCCGCACAGATACGCAGTATTTT
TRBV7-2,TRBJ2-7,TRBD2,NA,CASSRLTSGSSYEQYF,TGTGCCAGCAGCCGCCTTACTAGCGGGAGTTCCTACGAGCAGTACTTC
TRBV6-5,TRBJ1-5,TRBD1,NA,CASSSEAPGQGVGNQPQHF,TGTGCCAGCAGTTCGGAAGCTCCGGGACAGGGTGTCGGCAATCAGCCCCAGCATTTT
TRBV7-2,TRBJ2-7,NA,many,CASSSGGSEQYF,TGTGCCAGCAGCTCCGGTGGGTCCGAGCAGTACTTC
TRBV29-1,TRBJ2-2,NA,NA,CSVAKQLGGELFF,TGCAGCGTTGCGAAACAGCTTGGGGGGGAGCTGTTTTTT
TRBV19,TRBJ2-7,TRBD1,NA,CASSTFDRVYEQYF,TGTGCCAGTAGTACCTTCGACAGGGTCTACGAGCAGTACTTC
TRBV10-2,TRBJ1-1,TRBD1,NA,CATLQGDGTEAFF,TGCGCCACCCTTCAGGGGGATGGCACTGAAGCTTTCTTT
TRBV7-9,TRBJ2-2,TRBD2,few,CASSPPGLATGELFF,TGTGCCAGCAGCCCACCGGGACTAGCCACCGGGGAGCTGTTTTTT
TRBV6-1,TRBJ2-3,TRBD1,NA,CASSVARGHLDTQYF,TGTGCCAGCAGTGTGGCCAGGGGGCATTTGGATACGCAGTATTTT
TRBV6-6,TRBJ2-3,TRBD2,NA,CASSYPPQREWSTDTQYF,TGTGCCAGCAGTTACCCGCCGCAGCGGGAGTGGTCAACAGATACGCAGTATTTT